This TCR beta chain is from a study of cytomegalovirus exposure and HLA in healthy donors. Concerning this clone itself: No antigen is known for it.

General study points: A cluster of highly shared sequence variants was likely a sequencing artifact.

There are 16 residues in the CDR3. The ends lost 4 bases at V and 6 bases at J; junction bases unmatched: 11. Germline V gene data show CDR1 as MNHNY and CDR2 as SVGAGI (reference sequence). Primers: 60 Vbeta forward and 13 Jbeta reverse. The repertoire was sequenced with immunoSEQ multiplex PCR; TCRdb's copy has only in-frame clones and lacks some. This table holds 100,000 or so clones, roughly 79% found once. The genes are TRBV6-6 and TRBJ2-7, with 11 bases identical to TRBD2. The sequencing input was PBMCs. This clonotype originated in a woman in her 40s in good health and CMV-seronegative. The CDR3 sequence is CASSSRDSGRAVEQYF. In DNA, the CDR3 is TGTGCCAGCAGTTCCAGAGATAGCGGGAGGGCCGTCGAGCAGTACTTC.